This TCR beta chain comes out of a study of blood T cell repertoires in COVID-19. Methods used by the authors: Researchers report that nucleated cell counts were estimated from reference gene primer amplification. Assay used: immunoSEQ multiplex PCR; TCRdb lists only in-frame clones, some missing. The V and J calls and clone size were taken over from that table, and D and trimming were inferred from the DNA. The sample lists some 100,000 clones; more than 85% were seen once. The V and J ends lost 8 bases and 3 bases, in that order; junction bases with no gene match: 7. Per the germline V gene, CDR1 is LNHDA and CDR2 is SQIVND (reference sequence). This CDR3 has 16 residues.

The sequence derives from a man aged 55 to 69 with acute or convalescent COVID-19. The source material was peripheral blood. The chain joins TRBV19 to TRBJ2-1, with 13 bases that match TRBD2. CDR3 in amino acids: CASDTSGRASYNEQFF. For the CDR3, the DNA is TGTGCCAGTGACACTAGCGGGAGGGCCAGCTACAATGAGCAGTTCTTC.